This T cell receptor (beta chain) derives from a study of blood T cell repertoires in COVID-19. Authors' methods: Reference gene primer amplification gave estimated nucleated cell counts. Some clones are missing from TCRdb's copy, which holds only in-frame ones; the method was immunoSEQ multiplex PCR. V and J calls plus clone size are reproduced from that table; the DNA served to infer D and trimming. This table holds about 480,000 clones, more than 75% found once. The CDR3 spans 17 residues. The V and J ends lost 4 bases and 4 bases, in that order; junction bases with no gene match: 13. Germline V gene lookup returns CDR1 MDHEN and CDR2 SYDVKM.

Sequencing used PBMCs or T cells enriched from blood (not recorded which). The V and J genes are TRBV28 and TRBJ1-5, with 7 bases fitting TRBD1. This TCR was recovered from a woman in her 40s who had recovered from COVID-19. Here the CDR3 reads CASSSTGARFRNQPQHF. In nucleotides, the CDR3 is TGTGCCAGCAGTTCCACAGGGGCCCGGTTTCGTAATCAGCCCCAGCATTTT.